This TCR beta chain was documented in a study of beta chain features in type 1 diabetes. Trimming took 5 bases from V and 7 from J; bases not matched to a gene: 7. Germline V gene sequence: CDR1 SGHTA, CDR2 FQGNSA. The CDR3 runs 14 residues. In regard to this clone: What it binds is unknown.

TCRB transcripts that were expressed got sequenced, as all of the isolated RNA had been reverse transcribed. Assay used: immunoSEQ multiplex PCR; TCRdb lists only in-frame clones, some missing. The sample records roughly 500,000 clones, roughly 30% being singletons. Overall study findings and caveats: Sequencing the cDNA could make cells with high TCR expression show up more than they should. Among all four CD4+ subsets, Type 1 diabetes patients had TCRB CDR3s that were moderately but significantly shorter.

The material sequenced was naive CD4+ T cells from blood. The chain has TRBV7-2 and TRBJ2-1; 8 nucleotides line up with TRBD2. The source of this sequence is a man aged 18 to 29 in good health. The CDR3 reads CASSPASGSNEQFF. For the CDR3, the DNA is TGTGCCAGCAGCCCGGCCAGCGGGAGTAATGAGCAGTTCTTC.